The 30 T cell receptor beta chains reported below all come from one sample, sequenced in a study of cytomegalovirus exposure and HLA in healthy donors. This PCR relied on a set of 60 Vbeta primers and 13 Jbeta primers. TCRdb keeps only in-frame clones here, not all; method: immunoSEQ multiplex PCR. The profile shows 60,000 to 70,000 clones, around 74% of them singletons. What was sequenced was PBMCs. The source of these receptors is a male donor in good health and CMV-seropositive.

The V gene is TRBV5-1, the J gene TRBJ1-1; 7 nucleotides line up with TRBD1. The CDR3 has 14 residues. The J segment lost 7 bases and the V segment lost 3 bases, leaving 9 bases of the junction unmatched. Looked up from germline, CDR1 is SGHRS and CDR2 is YFSETQ. CDR3 residues: CASSYGTASLEAFF. In DNA, the CDR3 is TGCGCCAGCAGCTACGGGACAGCAAGCCTTGAAGCTTTCTTT.

The rearrangement links TRBV10-3 to TRBJ2-1; a possible D gene is TRBD2 (6 bases). CDR1 is ENHRY and CDR2 is SYGVKD in the germline V gene. This CDR3 is built from 17 residues. The V and J ends lost 3 bases and 3 bases respectively, with 18 bases between them. CDR3 sequence: CAISDRTGTPSYNEQFF. The CDR3 nucleotides read TGTGCCATCAGTGACCGAACCGGGACTCCAAGCTACAATGAGCAGTTCTTC.

The chain joins TRBV6-1 to TRBJ1-4, with no clear D. Trimming cost V 2 bases and J 7 bases, with 14 bases left between them. CDR1 is MNHNS, CDR2 SASEGT, per germline. The CDR3 loop spans 15 amino acids. The CDR3 region is CASSEWEKKGEKLFF. The CDR3 coding sequence is TGTGCCAGCAGTGAATGGGAGAAAAAGGGTGAAAAACTGTTTTTT.

The rearrangement joins TRBV11-3 to TRBJ2-3; 11 bases are a match to TRBD2. The germline V gene has CDR1 SGHNT and CDR2 YENEEA. Trimming removed 5 bases from V and 2 bases from J; junction bases left unmatched: 6. The CDR3 covers 16 residues. The CDR3 nucleotides read TGTGCCAGCAGCCCGACTAGCGGGGACCCCACAGATACGCAGTATTTT. Amino acids: CASSPTSGDPTDTQYF.

This chain connects TRBV7-9 to TRBJ1-1, with D unclear. This CDR3 is 12 amino acids long. Per the germline V gene, CDR1 is SEHNR and CDR2 is FQNEAQ (reference sequence). The V gene lost 2 bases and the J gene lost 7 bases, with 8 bases spanning the gap. The CDR3 region has the DNA TGTGCCAGCAGCTTAAACACGTATGAAGCTTTCTTT. Protein product: CASSLNTYEAFF.

The chain has TRBV28 and TRBJ1-5; D may be TRBD1 (6 bases). The CDR3 totals 13 residues. Trimming took 10 bases from V and 3 from J, leaving 13 bases between them. Germline V lookup: CDR1 MDHEN, CDR2 SYDVKM. CDR3 in amino acids: CANSRQVNQPQHF. The CDR3, as DNA: TGTGCCAACTCCAGACAGGTCAATCAGCCCCAGCATTTT.

Comment on this clone: The junction shows a germline mismatch at one end, possibly a read error. This chain uses TRBV4-1 with TRBJ1-2; possibly TRBD1 for D (5 bases). The CDR3 runs 15 residues. The germline V gene has CDR1 MGHRA and CDR2 YSYEKL. The CDR3 coding sequence is TGCGTCAGCAGCCAATCGTCAGGGCCTATCTTCGGCTACACCTTC. Translation gives CVSSQSSGPIFGYTF.

The rearrangement links TRBV6-5 to TRBJ2-7, with a tentative D call TRBD2 (6 bases). The CDR3 contains 13 residues. Looked up from germline, CDR1 is MNHEY and CDR2 is SVGAGI. V dropped 1 base and J dropped 6 bases, with 10 bases sitting between them. The chain's CDR3 is CASSYLGGGEQYF. The DNA of the CDR3 is TGTGCCAGCAGTTACTTGGGGGGTGGCGAGCAGTACTTC.

This clone occurred once. CDR3 sequence: CASRAGRGYTF. The CDR3 region has the DNA TGTGCCAGCAGGGCAGGGCGAGGCTACACCTTC. The chain joins TRBV6-5 to TRBJ1-2; D perhaps matches TRBD1 (5 bases). The V and J ends lost 6 bases and 8 bases respectively, with 10 bases between them. Germline assignment: CDR1 MNHEY and CDR2 SVGAGI. This CDR3 region has 11 residues.

The CDR3 DNA reads TGTGCCAGCAGCTTGGCGGTCTCTCTCTTGAACACTGAAGCTTTCTTT. Protein product: CASSLAVSLLNTEAFF. The gene calls are TRBV5-4 and TRBJ1-1; D is unresolved. The CDR3 is 16 residues long. Trimming removed 0 bases at V and 0 bases at J, with 12 bases between. The germline V gene encodes CDR1 SGHNT and CDR2 YYREEE (reference sequence).

The chain recombines TRBV19 with TRBJ1-5; a possible D gene is TRBD1 (5 bases). This CDR3 has 14 amino acids. V lost 3 bases and J lost 6, with 12 bases in between. Germline assignment: CDR1 LNHDA and CDR2 SQIVND (reference sequence). The CDR3 spells CASSIATGSQPQHF. CDR3 nucleotide sequence: TGTGCCAGTAGTATCGCTACAGGTAGTCAGCCCCAGCATTTT.

The chain joins TRBV6-6 to TRBJ1-4; D is ambiguous. This CDR3 spans 15 amino acids. CDR1 is MNHNY, CDR2 SVGAGI, per germline (reference sequence). V lost 5 bases, J lost 5 bases, and 15 bases lay in between. The CDR3 reads CASSRSPGSNEKLFF. Written as DNA, the CDR3 is TGTGCCAGCAGTAGATCCCCGGGATCGAATGAAAAACTGTTTTTT.

The chain links TRBV5-1 to TRBJ2-2, with D uncertain. This CDR3 spans 16 amino acids. Germline V CDR1 and CDR2: SGHRS, YFSETQ. The germline V and J ends were trimmed by 7 bases and 3 bases, with 19 bases remaining between them. CDR3 coding DNA: TGCGCCAGCCTGGCGAGAGCAGGTATCGACACCGGGGAGCTGTTTTTT. Amino acids: CASLARAGIDTGELFF.

The chain couples TRBV5-4 to TRBJ1-1; D is unresolved. The CDR3 has 18 residues. Germline V gives CDR1 SGHNT, CDR2 YYREEE (reference sequence). Trimming left V 5 bases short and J 0 bases short, with 23 bases between. In nucleotides, the CDR3 is TGTGCCAGCAGGGAACAGACCCCCGTCCTACCACTGAACACTGAAGCTTTCTTT. This translates into CASREQTPVLPLNTEAFF.

The chain recombines TRBV27 with TRBJ2-3, with D perhaps TRBD2 (7 bases). Trimming pared 2 bases from V and 4 bases from J, leaving 16 bases between. Germline values: CDR1 MNHEY, CDR2 SMNVEV (reference sequence). This CDR3 spans 16 amino acids. As DNA, the CDR3 is TGTGCCAGCAGTTTAGTTGGGGGGGGGCCGCCAGATACGCAGTATTTT. Translated: CASSLVGGGPPDTQYF.

The sample holds a few counts of this clone. CDR3 nucleotide sequence: TGTGCCAGCAGCCGCTTAAAATCCCCGGGACAGGGTGCCCACGAGCAGTACTTC. The encoded protein is CASSRLKSPGQGAHEQYF. The rearrangement uses TRBV13 and TRBJ2-7; TRBD1 aligns across 9 bases. With 5 bases clipped from V and 5 bases from J, the junction kept 19 bases outside the gene matches. This CDR3 contains 18 residues. The V gene's germline CDR1 is PRHDT and CDR2 FYEKMQ (reference sequence).

This clone was detected a few times. This chain uses TRBV30 with TRBJ1-4; D uncertain. Germline V lookup: CDR1 GTSNPN, CDR2 SVGIG (reference sequence). The germline V and J ends were trimmed by 1 base and 8 bases, with 8 bases remaining between them. This CDR3 is built from 12 residues. CDR3: CAWSAIKEKLFF. CDR3 bases: TGTGCCTGGAGTGCTATAAAGGAAAAACTGTTTTTT. Variable domain in full (rest from reference TRBV30 and TRBJ1-4): SQTIHQWPATLVQPVGSPLSLECTVEGTSNPNLYWYRQAAGRGLQLLFYSVGIGQISSEVPQNLSASRPQDRQFILSSKKLLLSDSGFYLCAWSAIKEKLFFGSGTQLSVL.

The chain joins TRBV28 to TRBJ1-5, with D possibly being TRBD1 (5 bases). Trimming took 1 base from V and 2 from J, leaving 12 bases between them. The CDR3 is 16 amino acids. Germline CDR1 and CDR2: MDHEN and SYDVKM. CDR3 nucleotide sequence: TGTGCCAGCAGTTTATTCCAGGGTGTCGGCAATCAGCCCCAGCATTTT. It translates to CASSLFQGVGNQPQHF.

The chain couples TRBV7-9 to TRBJ2-2; no definite D call. The CDR3 consists of 14 residues. Between the trimmed V and J ends, which lost 4 bases and 2 bases, there was a span of 8 bases. Germline-derived CDR1 and CDR2 are SEHNR and FQNEAQ (reference sequence). CDR3 residues: CASSSRINTGELFF. CDR3 DNA sequence: TGTGCCAGCAGCTCCAGAATAAACACCGGGGAGCTGTTTTTT. Supplemented by reference TRBV7-9 and TRBJ2-2, the full variable domain reads DTGVSQNPRHKITKRGQNVTFRCDPISEHNRLYWYRQTLGQGPEFLTYFQNEAQLEKSRLLSDRFSAERPKGSFSTLEIQRTEQGDSAMYLCASSSRINTGELFFGEGSRLTVL.

The chain combines TRBV7-9 with TRBJ1-6; D not resolved. The length of the CDR3 is 15 residues. Between the trimmed V and J ends, which lost 1 base and 10 bases, there was a span of 14 bases. Germline lookup yields CDR1 SEHNR and CDR2 FQNEAQ (reference sequence). CDR3 sequence: CASSLGAPSQSPLHF. The CDR3 region has the DNA TGTGCCAGCAGCTTAGGGGCCCCGTCCCAATCACCCCTCCACTTT.

In this sample, this clone turned up a few times. The chain employs TRBV9 and TRBJ2-2; TRBD2 matches 7 bases. The CDR3 is 16 amino acids. Trimming cost V 1 base and J 1 base; bases outside gene matches: 4. Per germline, CDR1 SGDLS and CDR2 YYNGEE. The CDR3 region is CASSVPSGVNTGELFF. CDR3 bases: TGTGCCAGCAGCGTACCCAGCGGGGTGAACACCGGGGAGCTGTTTTTT. Full variable domain (remainder filled in from reference TRBV9 and TRBJ2-2): DSGVTQTPKHLITATGQRVTLRCSPRSGDLSVYWYQQSLDQGLQFLIQYYNGEERAKGNILERFSAQQFPDLHSELNLSSLELGDSALYFCASSVPSGVNTGELFFGEGSRLTVL.

The chain uses TRBV4-1 and TRBJ1-1; 10 positions match TRBD1. The CDR3 loop spans 17 amino acids. The germline CDR1 and CDR2 sequences are MGHRA and YSYEKL. The junction had 13 bases not matched to a gene; V was cut back by 4 bases and J by 5 bases. CDR3 in DNA: TGCGCCAGCAGCCCGGTGGGGACAGGGGCATGGACTACTGAAGCTTTCTTT. Protein product: CASSPVGTGAWTTEAFF.

V gene TRBV30 combines with J gene TRBJ2-7; the D gene is possibly TRBD1 (6 bases). The V and J ends lost 5 bases and 5 bases respectively, with 22 bases between them. Germline-derived CDR1 and CDR2 are GTSNPN and SVGIG (reference sequence). This CDR3 spans 15 amino acids. The CDR3 region has the DNA TGTGCCTGGGCCTTACTCGACCGGGACACCGACGAGCAGTACTTC. As protein: CAWALLDRDTDEQYF. Full variable domain (outside the CDR3, taken from reference TRBV30 and TRBJ2-7): SQTIHQWPATLVQPVGSPLSLECTVEGTSNPNLYWYRQAAGRGLQLLFYSVGIGQISSEVPQNLSASRPQDRQFILSSKKLLLSDSGFYLCAWALLDRDTDEQYFGPGTRLTVT.

The genes are TRBV13 and TRBJ1-1; D is possibly TRBD1 (5 bases). This CDR3 spans 11 amino acids. Trimming took 6 bases from V and 7 from J, leaving 9 bases between them. The germline gives CDR1 PRHDT, CDR2 FYEKMQ (reference sequence). The CDR3 sequence is CASSGADEAFF. The CDR3 nucleotides read TGTGCCAGCAGTGGGGCCGATGAAGCTTTCTTT.

The chain couples TRBV15 to TRBJ1-2; 8 bases match TRBD1. V dropped 3 bases and J dropped 4; count of bases not matched to a gene: 4. Germline CDR1 and CDR2: LNHNV and YYDKDF (reference sequence). The length of the CDR3 is 14 residues. CDR3 sequence: CATSSVDRAYGYTF. CDR3 bases: TGTGCCACCAGCAGTGTGGACAGGGCCTATGGCTACACCTTC. Together with reference TRBV15 and TRBJ1-2, the CDR3 gives the full variable domain: DAMVIQNPRYQVTQFGKPVTLSCSQTLNHNVMYWYQQKSSQAPKLLFHYYDKDFNNEADTPDNFQSRRPNTSFCFLDIRSPGLGDTAMYLCATSSVDRAYGYTFGSGTRLTVV.

The chain uses TRBV13 and TRBJ2-1; 7 positions agree with TRBD1. The germline V gene has CDR1 PRHDT and CDR2 FYEKMQ (reference sequence). The CDR3 runs to 15 residues. Trimming cost V 4 bases and J 4 bases; bases outside gene matches: 7. CDR3 loop: CASSWGQQPYNEQFF. Here the CDR3 DNA reads TGTGCCAGCAGCTGGGGACAGCAACCTTACAATGAGCAGTTCTTC. Using reference TRBV13 and TRBJ2-1 for the parts outside the CDR3, the full variable domain is AAGVIQSPRHLIKEKRETATLKCYPIPRHDTVYWYQQGPGQDPQFLISFYEKMQSDKGSIPDRFSAQQFSDYHSELNMSSLELGDSALYFCASSWGQQPYNEQFFGPGTRLTVL.

The chain recombines TRBV7-6 with TRBJ1-4, with D unresolved. Per germline, CDR1 SGHVS and CDR2 FNYEAQ. The CDR3 totals 14 residues. The germline V and J ends were trimmed by 5 bases and 6 bases, with 13 bases remaining between them. CDR3 amino acids: CASSPPGPYEKLFF. The DNA for the CDR3 is TGTGCCAGCAGCCCCCCTGGGCCCTATGAAAAACTGTTTTTT. The whole variable domain, filled in from reference TRBV7-6 and TRBJ1-4, reads GAGVSQSPRYKVTKRGQDVALRCDPISGHVSLYWYRQALGQGPEFLTYFNYEAQQDKSGLPNDRFSAERPEGSISTLTIQRTEQRDSAMYRCASSPPGPYEKLFFGSGTQLSVL.

There are a few counts of this clone. J is TRBJ1-2 and V is TRBV7-8; D possibly corresponds to TRBD1 (6 bases). This CDR3 spans 13 amino acids. CDR1 and CDR2 (germline): SGHVS, FQNEAQ. Trimming pared 6 bases from V and 3 bases from J, leaving 11 bases between. Here the CDR3 DNA reads TGTGCCAGCAGACCAGGGGTGGACTATGGCTACACCTTC. Translated, it gives CASRPGVDYGYTF.

The chain carries TRBV29-1 and TRBJ2-5, with D tentatively TRBD2 (6 bases). V lost 1 base and J lost 5, with 14 bases in between. Germline V gene sequence: CDR1 SQVTM, CDR2 ANQGSEA. This CDR3 is built from 14 residues. DNA of the CDR3: TGCAGCGTTGAAGTGGCCGCCAGCGGGGAGACCCAGTACTTC. As protein: CSVEVAASGETQYF.

This clone was observed a handful of times. Its ends do not fully match the called genes, so a read error is possible. The chain couples TRBV7-7 to TRBJ2-1; TRBD2 might be the D (5 bases). This CDR3 contains 13 residues. Germline CDR1 and CDR2: SSHAT and FNYEAQ (reference sequence). Here the CDR3 DNA reads TGTGCTAGCAGCTTCGGGGAAGAGTATGAGCAGTTCTTC. Protein sequence: CASSFGEEYEQFF. The entire variable domain, with the rest obtained from reference TRBV7-7 and TRBJ2-1, is as follows: GAGVSQSPRYKVTKRGQDVTLRCDPISSHATLYWYQQALGQGPEFLTYFNYEAQPDKSGLPSDRFSAERPEGSISTLTIQRTEQRDSAMYRCASSFGEEYEQFFGPGTRLTVL.